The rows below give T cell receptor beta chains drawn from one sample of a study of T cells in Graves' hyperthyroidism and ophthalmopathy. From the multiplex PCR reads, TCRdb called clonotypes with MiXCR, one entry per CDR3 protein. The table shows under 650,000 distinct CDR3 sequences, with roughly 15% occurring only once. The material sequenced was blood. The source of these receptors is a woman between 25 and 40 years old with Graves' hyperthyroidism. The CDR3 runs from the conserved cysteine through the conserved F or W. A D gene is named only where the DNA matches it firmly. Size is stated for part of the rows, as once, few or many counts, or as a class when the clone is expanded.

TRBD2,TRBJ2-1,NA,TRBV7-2,CASSKGLQGVNEQFF,TGTGCCAGCAGCAAGGGACTACAAGGAGTCAATGAGCAGTTCTTC
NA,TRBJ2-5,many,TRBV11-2,CASSRSPIGRRETQYF,TGTGCCAGCAGTCGATCCCCTATAGGGAGGCGAGAGACCCAGTACTTC
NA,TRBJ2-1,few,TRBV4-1,CASSHHPGRSSNEQFF,TGCGCCAGCAGCCATCACCCCGGACGCTCTAGCAATGAGCAGTTCTTC
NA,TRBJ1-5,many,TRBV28,CASSLQGLGAQHF,TGTGCCAGCAGTTTACAGGGGCTCGGAGCCCAGCATTTT
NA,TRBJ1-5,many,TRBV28,CASSFIGTRNQPQHF,TGTGCCAGCAGTTTTATAGGGACCCGGAATCAGCCCCAGCATTTT
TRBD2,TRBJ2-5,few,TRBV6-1,CASSTSRGEGQETQYF,TGTGCCAGCAGTACGTCACGGGGGGAGGGACAAGAGACCCAGTACTTC
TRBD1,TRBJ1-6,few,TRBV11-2,CASSLGGTGNSPLHF,TGTGCCAGCAGCTTAGGCGGGACAGGAAATTCACCCCTCCACTTT
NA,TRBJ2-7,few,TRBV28,CASSRRPGGEQYF,TGTGCCAGCAGTCGCCGGCCCGGGGGCGAGCAGTACTTC
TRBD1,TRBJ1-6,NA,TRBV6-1,CASTPLGTGNNSPLHF,TGTGCCAGCACCCCCCTCGGGACAGGCAATAATTCACCCCTCCACTTT
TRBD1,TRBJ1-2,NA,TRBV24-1,CATNPGQGGGYTF,TGTGCCACCAACCCGGGACAGGGAGGTGGCTACACCTTC
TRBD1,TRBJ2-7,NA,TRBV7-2,CASSHGTGGVYEQYF,TGCGCCAGCAGCCACGGGACAGGGGGCGTTTACGAGCAGTACTTC
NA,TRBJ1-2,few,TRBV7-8,CASSLGVRDGYTF,TGTGCCAGCAGCTTAGGGGTTAGGGATGGCTACACCTTC
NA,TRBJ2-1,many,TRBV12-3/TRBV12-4,CASSLQRPPNEQFF,TGTGCCAGCAGTTTACAGAGGCCACCCAATGAGCAGTTCTTC
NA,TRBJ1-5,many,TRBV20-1,CSVGGRRNQPQHF,TGCAGTGTAGGGGGTCGGCGCAATCAGCCCCAGCATTTT
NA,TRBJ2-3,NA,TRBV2,CASSLGSAFVTDTQYF,TGTGCCAGCAGCCTAGGGTCCGCATTTGTAACAGATACGCAGTATTTT
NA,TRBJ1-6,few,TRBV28,CASSDGRSYNSPLHF,TGTGCCAGCAGTGATGGACGGTCATATAATTCACCCCTCCACTTT
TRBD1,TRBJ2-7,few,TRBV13,CASSLGTGGPEQYF,TGTGCCAGCAGCTTAGGGACAGGGGGCCCCGAGCAGTACTTC
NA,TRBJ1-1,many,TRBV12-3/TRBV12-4,CASSLVLGGAEAFF,TGTGCCAGCAGTTTGGTGTTGGGGGGCGCTGAAGCTTTCTTT
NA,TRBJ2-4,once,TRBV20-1,CSARDPGTPGKNIQYF,TGCAGTGCTAGAGATCCCGGGACTCCAGGCAAAAACATTCAGTACTTC
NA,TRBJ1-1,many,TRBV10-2,CASSEYQGLSTEAFF,TGCGCCAGCAGTGAATATCAGGGGTTGAGCACTGAAGCTTTCTTT
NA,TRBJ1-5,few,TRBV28,CASSWTSSNRPQHF,TGTGCCAGCAGTTGGACATCTAGCAATCGGCCCCAGCATTTT
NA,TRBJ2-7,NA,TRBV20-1,CSAPVGTLTYEQYF,TGCAGTGCCCCGGTCGGGACTCTGACCTACGAGCAGTACTTC
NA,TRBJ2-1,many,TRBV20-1,CSARRRDRAGNEQFF,TGCAGTGCTAGGAGAAGAGACAGGGCGGGGAATGAGCAGTTCTTC
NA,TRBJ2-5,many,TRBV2,CASSEFQETQYF,TGTGCCAGCAGTGAGTTCCAAGAGACCCAGTACTTC
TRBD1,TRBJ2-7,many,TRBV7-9,CASSTTGVSYEQYF,TGTGCCAGCAGCACAACAGGGGTCTCCTACGAGCAGTACTTC
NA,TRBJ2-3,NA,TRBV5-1,CASSLAAAASTDTQYF,TGCGCCAGCAGCTTGGCCGCGGCGGCGAGCACAGATACGCAGTATTTT
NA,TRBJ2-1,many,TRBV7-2,CASSLKPNEQFF,TGTGCCAGCAGCCTCAAACCCAATGAGCAGTTCTTC
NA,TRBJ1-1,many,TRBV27,CASSWTEDTEAFF,TGTGCCAGCAGTTGGACAGAAGACACTGAAGCTTTCTTT
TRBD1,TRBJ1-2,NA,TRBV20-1,CSPPTMAGGIGGYTF,TGCAGTCCCCCTACCATGGCAGGGGGGATAGGGGGCTACACCTTC
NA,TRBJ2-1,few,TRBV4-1,CASSQVGQEQFF,TGCGCCAGCAGCCAAGTAGGACAGGAGCAGTTCTTC
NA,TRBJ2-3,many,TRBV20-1,CSARLGVVRDTQYF,TGCAGTGCTAGACTCGGTGTTGTAAGAGATACGCAGTATTTT
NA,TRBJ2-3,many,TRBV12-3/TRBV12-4,CASRAGTLDTQYF,TGTGCCAGCAGGGCAGGGACCTTAGATACGCAGTATTTT
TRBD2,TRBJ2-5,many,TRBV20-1,CSAIGLAGDETQYF,TGCAGTGCCATTGGACTAGCGGGAGATGAGACCCAGTACTTC
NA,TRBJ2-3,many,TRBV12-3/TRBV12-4,CASSPEDTQYF,TGTGCCAGCAGCCCTGAGGATACGCAGTATTTT
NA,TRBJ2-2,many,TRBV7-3,CASSFDTGELFF,TGTGCCAGCAGCTTTGACACCGGGGAGCTGTTTTTT
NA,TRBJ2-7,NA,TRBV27,CASSLYGANYEQYF,TGTGCCAGCAGTTTATACGGAGCCAACTACGAGCAGTACTTC
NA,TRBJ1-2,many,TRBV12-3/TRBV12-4,CASSLGGYTF,TGTGCCAGCAGCTTGGGCGGCTACACCTTC
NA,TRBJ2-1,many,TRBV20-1,CSARDVAAGADNEQFF,TGCAGTGCTAGAGATGTAGCAGCAGGGGCCGACAATGAGCAGTTCTTC
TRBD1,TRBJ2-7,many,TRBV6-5,CASSYGEGTDHYEQYF,TGTGCCAGCAGTTACGGAGAAGGGACAGACCACTACGAGCAGTACTTC
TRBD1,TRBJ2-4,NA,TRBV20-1,CSARVTGGAENIQYF,TGCAGTGCTAGAGTGACAGGGGGCGCGGAAAACATTCAGTACTTC
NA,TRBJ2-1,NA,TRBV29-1,CSAGGGGRNEQFF,TGCAGCGCCGGAGGAGGGGGCAGGAATGAGCAGTTCTTC
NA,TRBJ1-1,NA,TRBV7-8,CASSLARVGGWTEAFF,TGTGCCAGCAGCTTAGCCCGGGTCGGGGGGTGGACTGAAGCTTTCTTT
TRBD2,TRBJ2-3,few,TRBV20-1,CSAETSGRTDTQYF,TGCAGTGCGGAGACTAGCGGGAGAACAGATACGCAGTATTTT
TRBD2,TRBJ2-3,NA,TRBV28,CASQRLATDTQCF,TGTGCCAGCCAACGACTAGCCACAGATACGCAGTGTTTT
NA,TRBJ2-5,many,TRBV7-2,CASSSLQGGETQYF,TGTGCCAGCAGCTCCCTACAGGGAGGGGAGACCCAGTACTTC
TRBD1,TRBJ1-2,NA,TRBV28,CASGPPGQGYGYTF,TGTGCCAGCGGCCCTCCGGGACAGGGATATGGCTACACCTTC
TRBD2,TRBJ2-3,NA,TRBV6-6,CASSYSMPAGDLDTQYF,TGTGCCAGCAGTTACTCGATGCCAGCGGGAGATTTAGATACGCAGTATTTT
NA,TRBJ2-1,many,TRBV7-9,CASSLGRGQIGGEQFF,TGTGCCAGCAGCTTGGGTCGTGGCCAAATTGGAGGTGAGCAGTTCTTC
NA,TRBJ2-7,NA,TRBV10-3,CAISGLGGYEQYF,TGTGCCATCAGTGGTCTAGGGGGGTACGAGCAGTACTTC
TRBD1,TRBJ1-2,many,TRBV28,CASSRQGNDGYTF,TGTGCCAGCAGCCGACAGGGTAATGATGGCTACACCTTC
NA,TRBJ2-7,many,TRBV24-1,CATSRGHEQYF,TGTGCCACCAGCAGGGGCCACGAGCAGTACTTC
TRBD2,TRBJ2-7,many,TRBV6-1,CASSSGLAGVWAYEQYF,TGTGCCAGCAGCTCGGGACTAGCGGGAGTTTGGGCCTACGAGCAGTACTTC
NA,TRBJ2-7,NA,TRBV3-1,CASSLAEEQYF,TGTGCCAGCAGCCTCGCGGAGGAGCAGTACTTC